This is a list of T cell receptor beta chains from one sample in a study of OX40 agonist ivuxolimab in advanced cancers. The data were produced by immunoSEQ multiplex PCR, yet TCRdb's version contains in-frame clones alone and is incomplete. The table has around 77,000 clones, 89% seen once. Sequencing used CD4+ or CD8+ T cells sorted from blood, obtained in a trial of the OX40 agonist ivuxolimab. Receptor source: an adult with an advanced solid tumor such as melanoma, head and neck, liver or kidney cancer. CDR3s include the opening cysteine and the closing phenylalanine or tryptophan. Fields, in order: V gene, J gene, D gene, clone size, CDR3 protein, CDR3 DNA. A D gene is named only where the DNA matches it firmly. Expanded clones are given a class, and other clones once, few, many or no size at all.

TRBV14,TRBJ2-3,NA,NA,CASSPIGTTESTDTQYF,TGTGCCAGCAGCCCAATAGGGACAACGGAAAGCACAGATACGCAGTATTTT
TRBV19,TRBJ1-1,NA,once,CASSIRVGSTEAFF,TGTGCCAGTAGTATCAGGGTGGGAAGCACTGAAGCTTTCTTT
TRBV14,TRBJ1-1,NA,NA,CASSRLGREDTEAFF,TGTGCCAGCAGCCGATTGGGACGGGAAGACACTGAAGCTTTCTTT
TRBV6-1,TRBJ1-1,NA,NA,CASSEAGGVNTEAFF,TGTGCCAGCAGTGAAGCGGGGGGTGTGAACACTGAAGCTTTCTTT
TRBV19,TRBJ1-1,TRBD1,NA,CASTPDRRNTEAFF,TGTGCCAGTACCCCGGACAGGAGGAACACTGAAGCTTTCTTT
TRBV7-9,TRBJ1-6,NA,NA,CASSLETPLHF,TGTGCCAGCAGCTTGGAGACACCCCTCCACTTT
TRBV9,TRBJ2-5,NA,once,CASSPHPFIQETQYF,TGTGCCAGCAGCCCCCACCCTTTTATTCAAGAGACCCAGTACTTC
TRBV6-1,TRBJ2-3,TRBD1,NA,CASRDRVLGTDTQYF,TGTGCCAGCAGAGACAGGGTCTTGGGCACAGATACGCAGTATTTT
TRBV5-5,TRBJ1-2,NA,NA,CASSLRREGGYTF,TGTGCCAGCAGCTTGCGTCGCGAGGGTGGCTACACCTTC
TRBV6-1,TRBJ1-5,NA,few,CASSEGGQPQHF,TGTGCCAGCAGTGAAGGGGGTCAGCCCCAGCATTTT